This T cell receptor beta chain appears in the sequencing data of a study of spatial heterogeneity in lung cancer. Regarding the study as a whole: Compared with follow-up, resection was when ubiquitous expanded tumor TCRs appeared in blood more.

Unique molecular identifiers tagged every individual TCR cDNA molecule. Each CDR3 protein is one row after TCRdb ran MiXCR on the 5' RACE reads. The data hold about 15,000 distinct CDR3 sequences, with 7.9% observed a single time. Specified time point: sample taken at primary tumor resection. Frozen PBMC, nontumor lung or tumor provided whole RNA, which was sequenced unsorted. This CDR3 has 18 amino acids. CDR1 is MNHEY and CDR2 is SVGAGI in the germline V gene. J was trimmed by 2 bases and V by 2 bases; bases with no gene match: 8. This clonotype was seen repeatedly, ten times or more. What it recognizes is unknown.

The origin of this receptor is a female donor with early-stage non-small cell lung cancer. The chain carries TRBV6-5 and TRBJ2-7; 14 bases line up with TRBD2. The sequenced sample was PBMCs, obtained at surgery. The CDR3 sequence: CASSYAGTSGGETYEQYF. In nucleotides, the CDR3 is TGTGCCAGCAGTTACGCGGGGACTAGCGGGGGAGAAACCTACGAGCAGTACTTC.